The next 31 T cell receptor beta chains were all read from a single sample in a study of T cell repertoires in cytomegalovirus infection. These receptors lack a known antigen. One entry per CDR3 protein, called by TCRdb with MiXCR from the reads. The sample includes a few hundred thousand distinct CDR3 sequences, roughly a third of them seen just once. The sample was cultured PBMCs, taken from culture after CMV antigen stimulation. All receptors come from a human donor in good health (CMV status not recorded). Some clones in this sample may be carry-over from other donors' samples.

This clonotype was seen many times. V and J are TRBV7-2 and TRBJ2-1; possible D gene TRBD2, 6 bases. Trimming took off 4 bases at V and 6 bases at J, with 16 bases between the two ends. Germline CDR1 SGHTA, CDR2 FQGNSA. CDR3 size: 15 residues. The CDR3 loop reads CASSSPGEWFNEQFF. DNA of the CDR3: TGTGCCAGCAGCTCACCGGGAGAGTGGTTCAATGAGCAGTTCTTC.

This clonotype showed up just a few times. The chain has TRBV12-3 or TRBV12-4 and TRBJ1-2; perhaps TRBD1 as D (5 bases). This CDR3 contains 16 residues. Trimming removed 1 base from V and 0 bases from J, with 12 bases in between. CDR3 in DNA: TGTGCCAGCAGTTTAGTCCAGGGATTAGCTAACTATGGCTACACCTTC. This encodes CASSLVQGLANYGYTF.

This clonotype showed up just a few times. The chain is built from TRBV5-4 and TRBJ1-1; D is unresolved. Deletions cut 0 bases from V and 5 bases from J, with 8 bases between. The CDR3 sequence is 13 residues long. CDR1 is SGHNT and CDR2 is YYREEE in the germline V gene (reference sequence). Here the CDR3 reads CASSLAIGTEAFF. The CDR3 DNA follows: TGTGCCAGCAGCTTGGCCATCGGGACTGAAGCTTTCTTT.

V and J are TRBV7-6 and TRBJ1-1; D call uncertain. Germline assignment: CDR1 SGHVS and CDR2 FNYEAQ. The CDR3 runs to 16 residues. Trimming removed 0 bases at V and 3 bases at J, with 14 bases between. The CDR3 here is CASSLAVRVRDTEAFF. The CDR3 DNA reads TGTGCCAGCAGCTTAGCTGTGAGGGTAAGGGACACTGAAGCTTTCTTT.

CDR3 sequence reads: CAISESAVGVGEQFF. CDR3 bases: TGTGCCATCAGTGAGTCCGCTGTAGGGGTCGGTGAGCAGTTCTTC. V gene TRBV10-3 combines with J gene TRBJ2-1, with a tentative D call TRBD1 (5 bases). Trimming pared 0 bases from V and 9 bases from J, leaving 15 bases between. This CDR3 is 15 amino acids long. Germline CDR1 is ENHRY and CDR2 is SYGVKD.

The chain couples TRBV7-8 to TRBJ2-4; TRBD2 might be the D (6 bases). Germline assignment: CDR1 SGHVS and CDR2 FQNEAQ. This CDR3 has 12 amino acids. Trimming left V 5 bases short and J 7 bases short, with 9 bases between. DNA of the CDR3: TGTGCCAGCAGCCCCGGAGGGAACATTCAGTACTTC. Amino acids: CASSPGGNIQYF.

Regarding this clonotype: Without the conserved terminal phenylalanine or tryptophan, this CDR3 likely stems from a read error. This chain joins TRBV7-2 and TRBJ2-1; D call uncertain. CDR1 and CDR2 (germline): SGHTA, FQGNSA. Trimming removed 5 bases from V and 4 bases from J, with 15 bases in between. The CDR3 has 15 amino acids. CDR3: CASSGQRRQYNEQFS. In DNA, the CDR3 is TGTGCCAGCAGCGGCCAAAGGCGGCAATACAATGAGCAGTTCTCC.

About this clonotype: The junction differs from germline at one of its ends, possibly a read error. The chain is built from TRBV4-1 and TRBJ2-1; 8 bases align to TRBD1. This CDR3 comprises 14 residues. The germline CDR1 and CDR2 sequences are MGHRA and YSYEKL. Here the CDR3 DNA reads TGCGCCAGCGGCCATGCAGGGGGCGAAAATGAGCAGTTCTTC. It is translated as CASGHAGGENEQFF.

The V and J genes are TRBV19 and TRBJ2-3; 7 bases match TRBD1. This CDR3 has 16 amino acids. The germline CDR1 and CDR2 sequences are LNHDA and SQIVND (reference sequence). Trimming removed 5 bases from V and 2 bases from J; junction bases left unmatched: 10. In DNA, the CDR3 is TGTGCCAGTAGTCCCCGGACAGGTACTCACACAGATACGCAGTATTTT. Protein sequence: CASSPRTGTHTDTQYF.

The chain links TRBV30 to TRBJ2-2; TRBD2 matches 11 bases. With V trimmed by 0 bases and J by 1 base, 4 bases remained unmatched. CDR1 and CDR2 from the germline V gene are GTSNPN and SVGIG (reference sequence). The CDR3 has 17 amino acids. CDR3 coding DNA: TGTGCCTGGAGTGTAACTAGCGGGAGAGGGAACACCGGGGAGCTGTTTTTT. Protein product: CAWSVTSGRGNTGELFF.

J is TRBJ1-4 and V is TRBV28; D remains ambiguous. Trimming stripped 1 base from V and 4 bases from J, with 10 bases between. CDR3 length: 15 residues. The V gene's germline CDR1 is MDHEN and CDR2 SYDVKM. Here the CDR3 DNA reads TGTGCCAGCAGTTTATTTGGCCAGAGTAATGAAAAACTGTTTTTT. Its protein product is CASSLFGQSNEKLFF.

V and J are TRBV10-3 and TRBJ2-4; D is perhaps TRBD1 (6 bases). CDR3 length: 17 amino acids. V gave up 3 bases and J gave up 1 base, with 16 bases separating them. CDR1 and CDR2 (germline): ENHRY, SYGVKD. The CDR3 here is CAISDRGVEVAKNIQYF. CDR3 in DNA: TGTGCCATCAGTGACAGGGGTGTGGAAGTGGCCAAAAACATTCAGTACTTC.

This clonotype was picked up a small number of times. The CDR3, as DNA: TGTGCCAGCAGCTTTCTACAGGGGGTTGGGAACACTGAAGCTTTCTTT. Its protein is CASSFLQGVGNTEAFF. The chain has TRBV7-8 and TRBJ1-1, with 8 bases identical to TRBD1. Germline lookup yields CDR1 SGHVS and CDR2 FQNEAQ. The CDR3 has 16 amino acids. Losses at the gene ends were 3 bases for V and 1 base for J; bases not matched to a gene: 7. The entire variable domain, with the rest obtained from reference TRBV7-8 and TRBJ1-1, is as follows: GAGVSQSPRYKVAKRGQDVALRCDPISGHVSLFWYQQALGQGPEFLTYFQNEAQLDKSGLPSDRFFAERPEGSVSTLKIQRTQQEDSAVYLCASSFLQGVGNTEAFFGQGTRLTVV.

This clonotype has only one observation. This chain connects TRBV5-1 to TRBJ2-2; D possibly matches TRBD1 or TRBD2 (5 bases each). The CDR3 loop spans 16 amino acids. V was clipped by 0 bases and J by 5 bases, with 14 bases between them. CDR1 is SGHRS and CDR2 is YFSETQ in the germline V gene. CDR3 amino acids: CASSLDVARGTGELFF. As DNA, the CDR3 is TGCGCCAGCAGCTTGGACGTAGCGAGGGGTACCGGGGAGCTGTTTTTT.

This clonotype was counted ten times or more. The chain is built from TRBV7-2 and TRBJ2-7; no reliable D call. The CDR3 runs to 14 residues. Germline CDR1 and CDR2: SGHTA and FQGNSA. V lost 5 bases and J lost 3, with 14 bases in between. The CDR3 sequence is CASSPRRARYEQYF. CDR3 DNA: TGTGCCAGCAGCCCTAGACGGGCACGCTACGAGCAGTACTTC.

This clonotype was counted at least ten times. The J gene is TRBJ1-2, the V gene TRBV27; possibly TRBD1 for D (6 bases). The CDR3 contains 13 residues. The germline CDR1 and CDR2 sequences are MNHEY and SMNVEV (reference sequence). This CDR3 reads CGHRGRPNYGYTF. CDR3 nucleotide sequence: TGTGGTCATCGGGGGCGACCAAACTATGGCTACACCTTC.

The chain combines TRBV5-1 with TRBJ2-5; a weak D match, TRBD1 (6 bases). Germline CDR1 reads SGHRS; CDR2 reads YFSETQ. V shed 4 bases and J shed 5 bases, with 21 bases lying between them. The CDR3 covers 16 residues. The CDR3 spells CASSPRTAPGLETQYF. CDR3 coding DNA: TGCGCCAGCAGCCCGCGGACAGCCCCAGGGCTGGAGACCCAGTACTTC.

The gene calls are TRBV12-3 or TRBV12-4 and TRBJ1-1; 8 bases are shared with TRBD1. The CDR3 has 14 amino acids. The trim removed 7 bases at V and 5 bases at J, leaving 9 bases unmatched. The DNA of the CDR3 is TGTGCCAGCACCCGGGGACAGGAAAATACTGAAGCTTTCTTT. Translation: CASTRGQENTEAFF.

This clonotype was seen a handful of times. J is TRBJ2-1 and V is TRBV6-6; 7 nucleotides agree with TRBD2. Germline CDR1 and CDR2: MNHNY and SVGAGI (reference sequence). The CDR3 contains 15 residues. Trimming at V came to 2 bases and at J to 4 bases, leaving 5 bases not matched to a gene. The CDR3 loop is CASSYGLAEYNEQFF. The CDR3 bases are TGTGCCAGCAGTTACGGGCTAGCGGAGTACAATGAGCAGTTCTTC.

This chain links TRBV5-1 with TRBJ2-1; tentative D call: TRBD1 (6 bases). The CDR3 sequence is 16 residues long. Germline V gene sequence: CDR1 SGHRS, CDR2 YFSETQ. Trimming stripped 0 bases from V and 5 bases from J, with 15 bases between. In DNA form, the CDR3 reads TGCGCCAGCAGCTTGGTGTTGGGGGCGACCAACAATGAGCAGTTCTTC. This encodes CASSLVLGATNNEQFF.

The V gene is TRBV19, the J gene TRBJ1-5, with D perhaps TRBD1 (5 bases). This CDR3 has 12 amino acids. In germline, CDR1 is LNHDA, CDR2 SQIVND (reference sequence). Trimming removed 8 bases from V and 4 bases from J, with 9 bases in between. Here the CDR3 DNA reads TGTGCCAGTGGAGACAGTAATCAGCCCCAGCATTTT. Residues: CASGDSNQPQHF.

The sample holds many counts of this clonotype. The gene calls are TRBV28 and TRBJ1-1, with D tentatively TRBD1 (5 bases). Germline V gene data show CDR1 as MDHEN and CDR2 as SYDVKM. The CDR3 has 11 amino acids. V lost 6 bases and J 7 bases, leaving 9 bases between the germline ends. CDR3 residues: CASSSTGEAFF. CDR3 coding DNA: TGTGCCAGCAGCTCAACAGGTGAAGCTTTCTTT.

The gene calls are TRBV7-6 and TRBJ2-5; D is perhaps TRBD1 or TRBD2 (5 bases each). The CDR3 length is 14 residues. Germline lookup yields CDR1 SGHVS and CDR2 FNYEAQ. V was shortened by 1 base and J by 5 bases, with 11 bases between the two germline ends. In DNA form, the CDR3 reads TGTGCCAGCAGCTTAGAACTTGGGACGGAGACCCAGTACTTC. Encoded protein: CASSLELGTETQYF.

This clonotype came up a few times. The CDR3 reads CASSLVLAGYTYEQYF. In DNA, the CDR3 is TGTGCCAGCAGCTTAGTACTAGCGGGATATACCTACGAGCAGTACTTC. The chain links TRBV7-9 to TRBJ2-7; 10 positions agree with TRBD2. V lost 1 base to trimming and J lost 2 bases; unmatched junction nucleotides: 5. This CDR3 comprises 16 residues. The germline gives CDR1 SEHNR, CDR2 FQNEAQ (reference sequence).

The chain has TRBV6-5 and TRBJ1-1; 7 positions agree with TRBD1. V shed 3 bases and J 1 base; nucleotides not matched to a gene: 8. Germline CDR1 MNHEY, CDR2 SVGAGI. The CDR3 has 16 amino acids. CDR3 DNA: TGTGCCAGCAGTTATCAGGCAGGGGGGCCGAACACTGAAGCTTTCTTT. This translates into CASSYQAGGPNTEAFF.

This chain connects TRBV15 to TRBJ1-3, with TRBD1 identical over 8 bases. The CDR3 covers 14 residues. Germline values: CDR1 LNHNV, CDR2 YYDKDF (reference sequence). Trimming took 8 bases from V and 0 from J; bases not matched to a gene: 3. CDR3 sequence: CATGQGFSGNTIYF. CDR3 in DNA: TGTGCCACCGGACAGGGTTTCTCTGGAAACACCATATATTTT.

The genes are TRBV11-2 and TRBJ1-2, with no clear D. The length of the CDR3 is 13 residues. Germline lookup yields CDR1 SGHAT and CDR2 FQNNGV. Trimming stripped 2 bases from V and 4 bases from J, with 8 bases between. CDR3 in DNA: TGTGCCAGCAGCTTAAACACCGCCTATGGCTACACCTTC. This sequence encodes CASSLNTAYGYTF.

The V call is TRBV6-5, the J call TRBJ2-7; 9 bases agree with TRBD1. CDR3 length: 16 amino acids. Trimming cost V 6 bases and J 5 bases; bases outside gene matches: 14. The germline gives CDR1 MNHEY, CDR2 SVGAGI. In DNA, the CDR3 is TGTGCCAGCAGGCCTGACAGGGGGATTTCTACTGACGAGCAGTACTTC. Encoded protein: CASRPDRGISTDEQYF.

This clonotype was observed a handful of times. This chain links TRBV19 with TRBJ2-7; 7 bases match TRBD1. The CDR3 is 13 amino acids. Trimming at V came to 5 bases and at J to 5 bases, leaving 6 bases not matched to a gene. Germline V gene lookup returns CDR1 LNHDA and CDR2 SQIVND (reference sequence). The CDR3 DNA reads TGTGCCAGTAGTGAACAGGGGTGGGACGAGCAGTACGTC. This encodes CASSEQGWDEQYV.

The table lists this clonotype with a few counts. This sequence joins TRBV11-2 and TRBJ2-2; D gene unclear. The V gene's germline CDR1 is SGHAT and CDR2 FQNNGV. The germline V and J ends were trimmed by 3 bases and 0 bases, with 11 bases remaining between them. The CDR3 runs to 16 residues. The chain's CDR3 is CASSFRFFANTGELFF. The CDR3 region has the DNA TGTGCCAGCAGCTTTCGTTTCTTCGCGAACACCGGGGAGCTGTTTTTT.

This chain links TRBV20-1 with TRBJ1-6; D not certain. This CDR3 contains 15 residues. Trimming stripped 6 bases from V and 0 bases from J, with 12 bases between. CDR1 is DFQATT, CDR2 SNEGSKA, per germline (reference sequence). CDR3 in amino acids: CSAPGVSSYNSPLHF. CDR3 sequence (DNA): TGCAGTGCCCCGGGTGTGAGCTCCTATAATTCACCCCTCCACTTT.